Listed below are T cell receptor beta chains from one sample, sequenced in a study of blood T cell repertoires in COVID-19. Sequencing was performed with immunoSEQ multiplex PCR; in TCRdb, only in-frame clones are kept and a portion is missing. Counted here are around 120,000 clones, roughly 80% occurring once; the ten biggest clones make up 2% to 3%. Input material: peripheral blood. Receptors originate from a man aged 50 to 60 with acute or convalescent COVID-19. Each CDR3 is given with its conserved first and last residue. Fields, in order: clone size, V gene, D gene, J gene, CDR3 DNA, CDR3 protein. D genes are given only for firm matches. For some rows the clone size is stated as once, few or many, or as a class when expanded; others skip it.

clone_size: -
v_call: TRBV7-9
d_call: -
j_call: TRBJ1-1
cdr3_nt: TGTGCCATCCTCAATGACGGGATGAACACTGAAGCTTTCTTT
cdr3_aa: CAILNDGMNTEAFF

clone_size: -
v_call: TRBV7-3
d_call: TRBD2
j_call: TRBJ2-1
cdr3_nt: TGTGCCAGCAGCTTAGGGGGTTCTAGCGGGCGGATCAATGAGCAGTTCTTC
cdr3_aa: CASSLGGSSGRINEQFF

clone_size: once
v_call: TRBV7-8
d_call: TRBD1
j_call: TRBJ1-6
cdr3_nt: TGTGCCAGCAGACGGACAGGGGGCTATAATTCACCCCTCCACTTT
cdr3_aa: CASRRTGGYNSPLHF

clone_size: -
v_call: TRBV6-5
d_call: -
j_call: TRBJ1-2
cdr3_nt: TGTGCCAGCAGGGAGGGCCGGGCCAGTAACTATGGCTACACCTTC
cdr3_aa: CASREGRASNYGYTF

clone_size: -
v_call: TRBV5-1
d_call: -
j_call: TRBJ2-2
cdr3_nt: TGCGCCAGCAGCTCCCGAGGACAGAACACCGGGGAGCTGTTTTTT
cdr3_aa: CASSSRGQNTGELFF

clone_size: -
v_call: TRBV5-1
d_call: TRBD1
j_call: TRBJ1-2
cdr3_nt: TGCGCCAGCAGCTTGGGACAGGGTCGGTTTGACTATGGCTACACCTTC
cdr3_aa: CASSLGQGRFDYGYTF

clone_size: -
v_call: TRBV19
d_call: -
j_call: TRBJ1-2
cdr3_nt: TGTGCCAGCTCGGAGGCGGCGGAAGCCTCTTATGGCTACACCTTC
cdr3_aa: CASSEAAEASYGYTF

clone_size: few
v_call: TRBV7-9
d_call: TRBD2
j_call: TRBJ2-7
cdr3_nt: TGTGCCAGCAGCTCGCCGGGACTAGCGGGGTACGAGCAGTACTTC
cdr3_aa: CASSSPGLAGYEQYF

clone_size: -
v_call: TRBV27
d_call: TRBD2
j_call: TRBJ2-1
cdr3_nt: TGTGCCAGCAGTTTCGGCCTAGCGGGTATGGATGAGCAGTTCTTC
cdr3_aa: CASSFGLAGMDEQFF

clone_size: -
v_call: TRBV6-5
d_call: TRBD1
j_call: TRBJ2-7
cdr3_nt: TGTGCCAGCAATCTCCCCGAGGGACAGGGAGGCGAGCAGTACTTC
cdr3_aa: CASNLPEGQGGEQYF

clone_size: -
v_call: TRBV3-1/TRBV3-2
d_call: -
j_call: TRBJ1-4
cdr3_nt: TGTGCCAGCAGCCACCAAAACTGCGTCATTTACTATAATGAAAAACTGTTTTTT
cdr3_aa: CASSHQNCVIYYNEKLFF

clone_size: -
v_call: TRBV5-4
d_call: TRBD2
j_call: TRBJ2-7
cdr3_nt: TGTGCCAGCAGCTTGAGTTTGGGAGGGACCCCCCACGAGCAGTACTTC
cdr3_aa: CASSLSLGGTPHEQYF

clone_size: -
v_call: TRBV29-1
d_call: -
j_call: TRBJ2-1
cdr3_nt: TGCAGCGTTGAAGATCTTCAGGGAACGCATGAGCAGTTCTTC
cdr3_aa: CSVEDLQGTHEQFF

clone_size: -
v_call: TRBV3-1/TRBV3-2
d_call: -
j_call: TRBJ2-4
cdr3_nt: TGTGCCAGCAATCACTCCTGTGACGGGGAGTTAGCCAAAAACATTCAGTACTTC
cdr3_aa: CASNHSCDGELAKNIQYF

clone_size: -
v_call: TRBV4-2
d_call: TRBD1
j_call: TRBJ1-2
cdr3_nt: TGTGCCAGCAGCCAAGATTCAGGGGGTAACTATGGCTACACCTTC
cdr3_aa: CASSQDSGGNYGYTF

clone_size: -
v_call: TRBV7-9
d_call: -
j_call: TRBJ2-7
cdr3_nt: TGTGCCAGCAGCTTTGGCAACCCCTACGAGCAGTACTTC
cdr3_aa: CASSFGNPYEQYF

clone_size: -
v_call: TRBV5-1
d_call: -
j_call: TRBJ1-5
cdr3_nt: TGCGCCAGCAGCTTTACCGGGAACAATCAGCCCCAGCATTTT
cdr3_aa: CASSFTGNNQPQHF

clone_size: -
v_call: TRBV5-1
d_call: TRBD1
j_call: TRBJ2-4
cdr3_nt: TGCGCCAGCAGCCCGGGACAGGGAAACATTCAGTACTTC
cdr3_aa: CASSPGQGNIQYF

clone_size: -
v_call: TRBV27
d_call: TRBD1
j_call: TRBJ1-5
cdr3_nt: TGTGCCAGCAGTTTCCAGGGGGCAAATCAGCCCCAGCATTTT
cdr3_aa: CASSFQGANQPQHF

clone_size: -
v_call: TRBV15
d_call: -
j_call: TRBJ1-5
cdr3_nt: TGTGCCACCAGAAAAGGTAGGGCAGGGGATCAGCCCCAGCATTTT
cdr3_aa: CATRKGRAGDQPQHF

clone_size: once
v_call: TRBV27
d_call: TRBD1
j_call: TRBJ2-7
cdr3_nt: TGTGCCAGCAGTCCCGGGACAGGGGCCGAGCAGTACTTC
cdr3_aa: CASSPGTGAEQYF

clone_size: -
v_call: TRBV28
d_call: TRBD2
j_call: TRBJ2-6
cdr3_nt: TGTGCCAGCAGTTCCGCGGGAGGGCCCACCTCTGGGGCCAACGTCCTGACTTTC
cdr3_aa: CASSSAGGPTSGANVLTF

clone_size: -
v_call: TRBV6-5
d_call: -
j_call: TRBJ1-2
cdr3_nt: TGTGCCAGCACTAGCACAGCTACTAACTATGGCTACACCTTC
cdr3_aa: CASTSTATNYGYTF

clone_size: -
v_call: TRBV10-3
d_call: TRBD1
j_call: TRBJ1-3
cdr3_nt: TGTGCCATCAGGGGGACAGGGCAGGACACCATATATTTT
cdr3_aa: CAIRGTGQDTIYF

clone_size: once
v_call: TRBV2
d_call: TRBD1
j_call: TRBJ1-4
cdr3_nt: TGTGCCAGCAGTGAGTCAGGGGGCACTAATGAAAAACTGTTTTTT
cdr3_aa: CASSESGGTNEKLFF

clone_size: -
v_call: TRBV11-2
d_call: TRBD1
j_call: TRBJ1-3
cdr3_nt: TGTGCCAGCAGCTCTGGGGACAGCCGAAACACCATATATTTT
cdr3_aa: CASSSGDSRNTIYF

clone_size: -
v_call: TRBV19
d_call: -
j_call: TRBJ1-4
cdr3_nt: TGTGCCAGTGGGCTTGCAACTAATGAAAAACTGTTTTTT
cdr3_aa: CASGLATNEKLFF

clone_size: -
v_call: TRBV19
d_call: -
j_call: TRBJ1-5
cdr3_nt: TGTGCCAGTAGCCTCAGGGGTTATCAGCCCCAGCATTTT
cdr3_aa: CASSLRGYQPQHF

clone_size: -
v_call: TRBV5-6
d_call: -
j_call: TRBJ1-1
cdr3_nt: TGTGCCAGCAGCTTTTGGGGGCCTTACACTGAAGCTTTCTTT
cdr3_aa: CASSFWGPYTEAFF

clone_size: once
v_call: TRBV18
d_call: -
j_call: TRBJ2-3
cdr3_nt: TGTGCCAGCTCAACTAGCACAGATACGCAGTATTTT
cdr3_aa: CASSTSTDTQYF

clone_size: -
v_call: TRBV19
d_call: -
j_call: TRBJ1-6
cdr3_nt: TGTGCCAGTAGTCCAAAGGACATCCTGGATTCACCCCTCCACTTT
cdr3_aa: CASSPKDILDSPLHF

clone_size: -
v_call: TRBV5-1
d_call: TRBD1
j_call: TRBJ2-7
cdr3_nt: TGCGCCAGCAGCCCCGGGACAGGGGTAGAGCAGTACTTC
cdr3_aa: CASSPGTGVEQYF

clone_size: -
v_call: TRBV5-1
d_call: -
j_call: TRBJ2-3
cdr3_nt: TGCGCCAGCAGCCCGATGACAAGCACAGATACGCAGTATTTT
cdr3_aa: CASSPMTSTDTQYF

clone_size: -
v_call: TRBV14
d_call: TRBD1
j_call: TRBJ2-4
cdr3_nt: TGTGCCAGCAGCCAAGTAGGGACAGGGGGCAGCATTCAGTACTTC
cdr3_aa: CASSQVGTGGSIQYF

clone_size: -
v_call: TRBV11-2
d_call: -
j_call: TRBJ2-7
cdr3_nt: TGTGCCAGCAGCCCAACAAGCCCCTGGCGGCTTCCCTACGAGCAGTACTTC
cdr3_aa: CASSPTSPWRLPYEQYF

clone_size: -
v_call: TRBV5-1
d_call: TRBD1
j_call: TRBJ1-1
cdr3_nt: TGCGCCAGCAGCTCGACAGGGCGCTTGAACACTGAAGCTTTCTTT
cdr3_aa: CASSSTGRLNTEAFF

clone_size: once
v_call: TRBV6-1
d_call: TRBD1
j_call: TRBJ2-4
cdr3_nt: TGTGCCAGCAGTGAAGACAGGGGAAACATTCAGTACTTC
cdr3_aa: CASSEDRGNIQYF

clone_size: -
v_call: TRBV4-2
d_call: TRBD1
j_call: TRBJ1-4
cdr3_nt: TGTGCCAGCAGCCGGCGTGAGGGGGCTAGCGAAAAACTGTTTTTT
cdr3_aa: CASSRREGASEKLFF

clone_size: few
v_call: TRBV27
d_call: TRBD1
j_call: TRBJ1-5
cdr3_nt: TGTGCCAGCAGTTTAGGGACAGGCGATCTAGGGCAGCCCCAGCATTTT
cdr3_aa: CASSLGTGDLGQPQHF

clone_size: -
v_call: TRBV30
d_call: -
j_call: TRBJ2-3
cdr3_nt: TGTGCCTGGAGTGAGTTCCGTGGGGCAAGAACAGATACGCAGTATTTT
cdr3_aa: CAWSEFRGARTDTQYF

clone_size: -
v_call: TRBV6-1
d_call: -
j_call: TRBJ2-3
cdr3_nt: TGTGCCAGCAGTGTAGCGTGGGCTAGCACAGATACGCAGTATTTT
cdr3_aa: CASSVAWASTDTQYF

clone_size: -
v_call: TRBV2
d_call: TRBD1
j_call: TRBJ1-6
cdr3_nt: TGTGCCAGCAGCACCGGGACAGGGTTAAATTCACCCCTCCACTTT
cdr3_aa: CASSTGTGLNSPLHF

clone_size: -
v_call: TRBV24-1
d_call: -
j_call: TRBJ2-2
cdr3_nt: TGTGCCACCAGTGCTAATACGAACACCGGGGAGCTGTTTTTT
cdr3_aa: CATSANTNTGELFF

clone_size: -
v_call: TRBV3-1/TRBV3-2
d_call: -
j_call: TRBJ2-1
cdr3_nt: TGTGCCAGCAGCCAAGAATATCCGAGGGTACGAGGAGTCAATGAGCAGTTCTTC
cdr3_aa: CASSQEYPRVRGVNEQFF

clone_size: -
v_call: TRBV7-8
d_call: TRBD2
j_call: TRBJ2-1
cdr3_nt: TGTGCCAGCAGCTTAGCGGGAGGGCCCTATGAGCAGTTCTTC
cdr3_aa: CASSLAGGPYEQFF

clone_size: few
v_call: TRBV2
d_call: -
j_call: TRBJ1-1
cdr3_nt: TGTGCCAGCAGTGAAAACAGGGTGGCAACTGAAGCTTTCTTT
cdr3_aa: CASSENRVATEAFF

clone_size: few
v_call: TRBV21-1
d_call: -
j_call: TRBJ1-1
cdr3_nt: TGTGCCAGCAGCAAAATGGGCACATCGAACACTGAAGCTTTCTTT
cdr3_aa: CASSKMGTSNTEAFF

clone_size: -
v_call: TRBV19
d_call: TRBD2
j_call: TRBJ2-3
cdr3_nt: TGTGCCAGTAGTATAGTAGCGGGGGGCACAGATACGCAGTATTTT
cdr3_aa: CASSIVAGGTDTQYF

clone_size: -
v_call: TRBV27
d_call: TRBD2
j_call: TRBJ2-3
cdr3_nt: TGTGCCAGCAGAAAGCGGGAGAGAGCAGATACGCAGTATTTT
cdr3_aa: CASRKRERADTQYF

clone_size: -
v_call: TRBV12-3/TRBV12-4
d_call: -
j_call: TRBJ1-4
cdr3_nt: TGTGCCAGCAGTCCAACAGGGAGCGGAAAACTGTTTTTT
cdr3_aa: CASSPTGSGKLFF

clone_size: once
v_call: TRBV7-8
d_call: TRBD1
j_call: TRBJ1-5
cdr3_nt: TGTGCCAGCAGCCTGGGACAGTCGGAATCAGAGGAGCATTTT
cdr3_aa: CASSLGQSESEEHF

clone_size: many
v_call: TRBV7-3
d_call: TRBD1
j_call: TRBJ1-1
cdr3_nt: TGTGCCAGCAGCCCAGGGGGGAACACTGAAGCTTTCTTT
cdr3_aa: CASSPGGNTEAFF

clone_size: -
v_call: TRBV24-1
d_call: -
j_call: TRBJ2-5
cdr3_nt: TGTGCCACCAGTGAATTCACCTCTTTGCGGGAGACCCAGTACTTC
cdr3_aa: CATSEFTSLRETQYF

clone_size: -
v_call: TRBV19
d_call: TRBD1
j_call: TRBJ2-7
cdr3_nt: TGTGCCGTCCAGGGGGCTTACGAGCAGTACTTC
cdr3_aa: CAVQGAYEQYF

clone_size: few
v_call: TRBV11-1
d_call: -
j_call: TRBJ2-7
cdr3_nt: TGTGCCAGCAGCGCACTAGTATCCGAGCAGTACTTC
cdr3_aa: CASSALVSEQYF

clone_size: -
v_call: TRBV4-1
d_call: TRBD1
j_call: TRBJ2-7
cdr3_nt: TGCGCCAGCAGCCAATCCGGGACAGGGGCCTACGAGCAGTACTTC
cdr3_aa: CASSQSGTGAYEQYF

clone_size: -
v_call: TRBV2
d_call: TRBD2
j_call: TRBJ2-3
cdr3_nt: TGTGCCAGCAACCCTACTCCGGGGGGGCGGGATACGCAGTATTTT
cdr3_aa: CASNPTPGGRDTQYF

clone_size: -
v_call: TRBV14
d_call: TRBD2
j_call: TRBJ2-1
cdr3_nt: TGTGCCAGCAGCCAAGATGACCCGACTAGCGTGTACAATGAGCAGTTCTTC
cdr3_aa: CASSQDDPTSVYNEQFF

clone_size: -
v_call: TRBV19
d_call: -
j_call: TRBJ1-3
cdr3_nt: TGTGCCAGTAGTCCCTGGACAATCTCTGGAAACACCATATATTTT
cdr3_aa: CASSPWTISGNTIYF